One sample yielded the 14 T cell receptor beta chains listed below, sequenced in a study of T cell responses to AZD1222 COVID-19 vaccine. Sequencing was performed with immunoSEQ multiplex PCR; in TCRdb, only in-frame clones are kept and a portion is missing. The repertoire holds some 190,000 clones, with over 75% as singletons. The sample consisted of peripheral blood, taken on day 0 of AZD1222 vaccination. The receptors come from an adult in good health.

This sequence joins TRBV6-2 or TRBV6-3 and TRBJ1-1; D gene ambiguous. Germline CDR1 and CDR2: MNHEY and SVGEGT. The CDR3 sequence is 16 residues long. V lost 2 bases to trimming and J lost 5 bases, with 18 bases between them. This chain's CDR3 is CASSYRPKVIVTEAFF. Written as DNA, the CDR3 is TGTGCCAGCAGTTACCGACCCAAGGTTATAGTGACTGAAGCTTTCTTT.

There are a few counts of this clone. This sequence joins TRBV19 and TRBJ1-6, with 7 bases matching TRBD1. Germline CDR1 reads LNHDA; CDR2 reads SQIVND (reference sequence). Unmatched junction bases numbered 13, after V lost 6 bases and J lost 11 bases. The CDR3 runs to 15 residues. DNA of the CDR3: TGTGCCAGTAGAGAAATTGACAGGGAGGGGACACCCCTCCACTTT. Its protein product is CASREIDREGTPLHF.

The gene calls are TRBV28 and TRBJ1-1; 7 bases align to TRBD1. This CDR3 is built from 16 residues. Germline CDR1 MDHEN, CDR2 SYDVKM. Trimming took 2 bases from V and 3 from J; bases not matched to a gene: 9. CDR3 DNA sequence: TGTGCCAGCAGTTTACCATCCGTACAGGGGTACACTGAAGCTTTCTTT. This translates into CASSLPSVQGYTEAFF.

The chain couples TRBV5-6 to TRBJ1-5; perhaps TRBD1 as D (6 bases). CDR1 and CDR2 (germline): SGHDT, YYEEEE. Trimming removed 1 base at V and 5 bases at J, with 16 bases between. This CDR3 has 16 amino acids. CDR3 amino acids: CASSLNREGADQPQHF. The CDR3 nucleotides are TGTGCCAGCAGCTTGAACAGGGAAGGGGCTGATCAGCCCCAGCATTTT.

V gene TRBV7-3 combines with J gene TRBJ2-1, with a tentative D call TRBD2 (6 bases). The CDR3 covers 13 residues. Trimming pared 5 bases from V and 6 bases from J, leaving 11 bases between. Germline assignment: CDR1 SGHTA and CDR2 FQGTGA. CDR3 in amino acids: CASSGGKGNEQFF. In DNA form, the CDR3 reads TGTGCCAGCAGCGGGGGGAAGGGCAATGAGCAGTTCTTC.

The chain employs TRBV7-8 and TRBJ1-3, with no clear D. This CDR3 has 20 amino acids. From germline, CDR1 is SGHVS and CDR2 FQNEAQ. Trimming took off 3 bases at V and 0 bases at J, with 24 bases between the two ends. The CDR3 nucleotides are TGTGCCAGCAGCTTCGGTAATTTCGGGCCCGCGGGCCCCTCTGGAAACACCATATATTTT. The encoded protein is CASSFGNFGPAGPSGNTIYF.

This clone has a count of ten or more. The chain has TRBV6-5 and TRBJ2-7; 7 positions agree with TRBD1. Trimming took 4 bases from V and 1 from J; bases not matched to a gene: 1. Looked up from germline, CDR1 is MNHEY and CDR2 is SVGAGI. The CDR3 extends over 13 amino acids. CDR3 in DNA: TGTGCCAGCAGTTTGACAGGGTCCTACGAGCAGTACTTC. It codes for CASSLTGSYEQYF.

V usage is TRBV7-4 and J usage is TRBJ1-2; no clear D gene. Germline-derived CDR1 and CDR2 are SGHVT and SQSDAQ. The CDR3 is made up of 13 amino acids. Trimming pared 3 bases from V and 3 bases from J, leaving 8 bases between. CDR3 nucleotide sequence: TGTGCCAGCAGCTTCCGGAGACACTATGGCTACACCTTC. Amino acid sequence: CASSFRRHYGYTF.

The CDR3 is CASSQVVSSYEQYV. The CDR3 DNA sequence: TGCGCCAGCAGCCAAGTCGTTTCCAGCTACGAGCAGTACGTC. V is TRBV4-1 and J is TRBJ2-7; D is ambiguous. From germline, CDR1 is MGHRA and CDR2 YSYEKL. The CDR3 spans 14 residues. V dropped 1 base and J dropped 3 bases, with 10 bases sitting between them.

The J gene is TRBJ2-7, the V gene TRBV12-3 or TRBV12-4; D ambiguous. The CDR3 is made up of 12 amino acids. Trimming removed 3 bases from V and 4 bases from J, with 7 bases in between. In DNA, the CDR3 is TGTGCCAGCAGTTTGGGCTATTACGAGCAGTACGTC. Translated, it gives CASSLGYYEQYV.

The chain is built from TRBV28 and TRBJ1-5; 7 bases are a match to TRBD1. There are 17 residues in the CDR3. Looked up from germline, CDR1 is MDHEN and CDR2 is SYDVKM. Losses at the gene ends were 6 bases for V and 3 bases for J; bases not matched to a gene: 14. The CDR3 coding sequence is TGTGCCAGCAGCTCGGCCCCGGGACAGCGCTTCAATCAGCCCCAGCATTTT. Residues: CASSSAPGQRFNQPQHF.

The V gene is TRBV6-1, the J gene TRBJ2-3; the D gene is possibly TRBD2 (5 bases). The CDR3 sequence is 14 residues long. CDR1 is MNHNS, CDR2 SASEGT, per germline. The V gene lost 2 bases and the J gene lost 6 bases, with 12 bases spanning the gap. Here the CDR3 reads CASSEKGSGDTQYF. For the CDR3, the DNA is TGTGCCAGCAGTGAAAAGGGTTCGGGGGATACGCAGTATTTT.

The chain has TRBV2 and TRBJ1-5; D ambiguous. CDR3 length equals 14 residues. Trimming left V 3 bases short and J 3 bases short, with 9 bases between. Germline values: CDR1 SNHLY, CDR2 FYNNEI. The CDR3 protein is CASSDWSDNQPQHF. In DNA form, the CDR3 reads TGTGCCAGCAGTGATTGGAGTGACAATCAGCCCCAGCATTTT. The complete variable domain, with remaining parts taken from reference TRBV2 and TRBJ1-5, reads EPEVTQTPSHQVTQMGQEVILRCVPISNHLYFYWYRQILGQKVEFLVSFYNNEISEKSEIFDDQFSVERPDGSNFTLKIRSTKLEDSAMYFCASSDWSDNQPQHFGDGTRLSIL.

The chain links TRBV12-3 or TRBV12-4 to TRBJ2-1; D may be TRBD2 (6 bases). V lost 9 bases and J 0 bases, leaving 9 bases between the germline ends. The CDR3 contains 13 residues. The CDR3 nucleotides are TGTGCCAGTGGGGGGAGCTCCTACAATGAGCAGTTCTTC. Its translation is CASGGSSYNEQFF.